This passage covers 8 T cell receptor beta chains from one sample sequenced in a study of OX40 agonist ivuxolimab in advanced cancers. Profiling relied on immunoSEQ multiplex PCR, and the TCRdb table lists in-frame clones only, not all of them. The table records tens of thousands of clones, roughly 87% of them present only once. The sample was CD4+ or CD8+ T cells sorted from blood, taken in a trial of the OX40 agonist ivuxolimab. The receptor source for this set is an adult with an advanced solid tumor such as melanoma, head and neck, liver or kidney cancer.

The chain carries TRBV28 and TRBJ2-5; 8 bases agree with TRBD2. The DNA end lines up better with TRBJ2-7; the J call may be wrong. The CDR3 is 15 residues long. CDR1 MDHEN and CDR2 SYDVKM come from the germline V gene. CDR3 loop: CASSSQTSAAYEQYF. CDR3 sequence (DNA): TGTGCCAGCAGTTCCCAGACTAGCGCGGCCTACGAGCAGTACTTC.

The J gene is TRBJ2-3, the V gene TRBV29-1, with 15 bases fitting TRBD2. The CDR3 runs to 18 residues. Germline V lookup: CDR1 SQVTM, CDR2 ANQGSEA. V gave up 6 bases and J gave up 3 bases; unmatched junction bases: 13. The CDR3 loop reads CSVKGLAGGGGGTDTQYF. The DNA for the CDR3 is TGCAGCGTGAAGGGACTAGCGGGAGGTGGAGGTGGGACAGATACGCAGTATTTT.

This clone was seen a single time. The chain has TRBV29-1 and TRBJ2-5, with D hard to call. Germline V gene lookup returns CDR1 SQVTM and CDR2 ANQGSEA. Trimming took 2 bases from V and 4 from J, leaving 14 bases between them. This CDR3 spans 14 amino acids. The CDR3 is CSVETYAVAETQYF. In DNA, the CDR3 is TGCAGCGTTGAAACTTACGCAGTAGCAGAGACCCAGTACTTC.

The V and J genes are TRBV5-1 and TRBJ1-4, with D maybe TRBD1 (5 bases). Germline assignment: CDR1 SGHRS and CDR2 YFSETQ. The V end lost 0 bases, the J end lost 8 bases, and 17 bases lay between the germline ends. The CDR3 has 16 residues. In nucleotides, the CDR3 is TGCGCCAGCAGCTTGGATAGGGGTGGAAGGGCCGAAAAACTGTTTTTT. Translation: CASSLDRGGRAEKLFF. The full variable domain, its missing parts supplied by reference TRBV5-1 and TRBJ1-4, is KAGVTQTPRYLIKTRGQQVTLSCSPISGHRSVSWYQQTPGQGLQFLFEYFSETQRNKGNFPGRFSGRQFSNSRSEMNVSTLELGDSALYLCASSLDRGGRAEKLFFGSGTQLSVL.

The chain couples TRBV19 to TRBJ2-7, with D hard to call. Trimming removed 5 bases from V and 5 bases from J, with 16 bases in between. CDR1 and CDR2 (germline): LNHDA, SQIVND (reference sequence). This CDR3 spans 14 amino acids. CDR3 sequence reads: CASSPTEIIHEQYF. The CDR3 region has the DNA TGTGCCAGTAGTCCCACGGAGATTATTCACGAGCAGTACTTC.

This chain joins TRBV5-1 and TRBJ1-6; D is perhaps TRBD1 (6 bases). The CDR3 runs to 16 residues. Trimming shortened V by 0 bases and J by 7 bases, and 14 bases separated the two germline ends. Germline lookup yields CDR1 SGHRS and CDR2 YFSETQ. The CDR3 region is CASSLVQGADNSPLHF. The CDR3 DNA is TGCGCCAGCAGCTTGGTACAGGGAGCCGACAATTCACCCCTCCACTTT.

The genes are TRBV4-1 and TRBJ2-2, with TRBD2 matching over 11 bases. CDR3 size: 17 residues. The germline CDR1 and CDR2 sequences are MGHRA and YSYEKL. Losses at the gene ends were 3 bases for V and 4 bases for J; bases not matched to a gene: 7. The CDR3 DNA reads TGCGCCAGCAGCCAGTTGGCGACTAGCGGGATCACCGGGGAGCTGTTTTTT. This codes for CASSQLATSGITGELFF.

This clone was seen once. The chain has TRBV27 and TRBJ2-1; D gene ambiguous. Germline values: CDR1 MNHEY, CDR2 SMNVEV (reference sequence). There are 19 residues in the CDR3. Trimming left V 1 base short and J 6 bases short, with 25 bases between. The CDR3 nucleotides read TGTGCCAGCAGTTTATTATCATTTGTGGCAGGTCAAGCTATCAATGAGCAGTTCTTC. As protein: CASSLLSFVAGQAINEQFF.